These 4 T cell receptor beta chains were sequenced from one sample in a study of metastatic and nonmetastatic thyroid tumors. Every patient underwent thyroid surgery untreated. TCRdb re-analyzed the PCR reads using MiXCR. The sample consists of about 7,200 clones, around 40% of them appearing once. Sequencing was carried out using tumor tissue. All receptors derive from a female donor with papillary thyroid cancer or a benign thyroid nodule (not recorded which). Some clones in this sample may be carry-over from other donors' samples.

This clone was observed a few times. This chain connects TRBV4-1 to TRBJ1-3; 7 bases are a match to TRBD1. CDR3 length: 17 amino acids. The germline CDR1 and CDR2 sequences are MGHRA and YSYEKL. Trimming took 1 base from V and 4 from J; bases not matched to a gene: 10. This chain's CDR3 is CASSQGQQGPLGNTIYF. CDR3 DNA sequence: TGCGCCAGCAGCCAAGGACAACAGGGGCCTCTGGGAAACACCATATATTTT.

This chain connects TRBV7-9 to TRBJ2-1; D remains unclear. The CDR3 contains 13 residues. V lost 3 bases and J lost 4, with 7 bases in between. The germline V gene encodes CDR1 SEHNR and CDR2 FQNEAQ (reference sequence). The CDR3 here is CASSFSVYNEQFF. The CDR3 bases are TGTGCCAGCAGCTTCTCAGTATACAATGAGCAGTTCTTC.

The J gene is TRBJ1-2, the V gene TRBV20-1; D gene uncertain. The CDR3 is 14 amino acids. Trimming shortened V by 5 bases and J by 4 bases, and 17 bases separated the two germline ends. The germline CDR1 and CDR2 sequences are DFQATT and SNEGSKA (reference sequence). CDR3 bases: TGCAGTGCTCTAGAAAATCAGAAGACCTATGGCTACACCTTC. It codes for CSALENQKTYGYTF.

This clone was seen a handful of times. This rearrangement joins TRBV6-1 to TRBJ2-7; 8 bases align to TRBD1. This CDR3 has 14 residues. Germline CDR1 is MNHNS and CDR2 is SASEGT. V shed 8 bases and J 4 bases; nucleotides not matched to a gene: 10. The CDR3 reads CASAIGTGAYEQYF. In DNA, the CDR3 is TGTGCCAGCGCAATCGGGACAGGAGCGTACGAGCAGTACTTC.